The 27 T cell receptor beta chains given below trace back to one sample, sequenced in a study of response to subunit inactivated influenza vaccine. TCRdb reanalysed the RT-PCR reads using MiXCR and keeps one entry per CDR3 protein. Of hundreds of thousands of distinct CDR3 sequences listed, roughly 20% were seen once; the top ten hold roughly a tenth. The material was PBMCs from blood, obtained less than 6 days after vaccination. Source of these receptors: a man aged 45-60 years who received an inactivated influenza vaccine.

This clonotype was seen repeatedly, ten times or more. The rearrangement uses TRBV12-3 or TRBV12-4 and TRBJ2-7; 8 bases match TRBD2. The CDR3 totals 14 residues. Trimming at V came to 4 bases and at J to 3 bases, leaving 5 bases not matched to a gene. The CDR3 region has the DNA TGTGCCAGCAGTTATACAGCGGGGGACTACGAGCAGTACTTC. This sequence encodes CASSYTAGDYEQYF.

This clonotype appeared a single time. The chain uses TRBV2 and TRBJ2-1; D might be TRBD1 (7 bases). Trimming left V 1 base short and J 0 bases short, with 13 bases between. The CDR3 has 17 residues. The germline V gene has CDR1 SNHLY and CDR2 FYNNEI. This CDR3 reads CASSEEGAGFSYNEQFF. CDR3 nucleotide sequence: TGTGCCAGCAGTGAAGAGGGGGCGGGATTCTCCTACAATGAGCAGTTCTTC.

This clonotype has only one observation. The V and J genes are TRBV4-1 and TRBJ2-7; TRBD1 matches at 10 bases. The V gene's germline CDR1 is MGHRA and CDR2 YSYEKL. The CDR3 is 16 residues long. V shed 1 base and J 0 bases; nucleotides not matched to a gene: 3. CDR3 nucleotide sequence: TGCGCCAGCAGCCAAGGGACAGGGGGAATCTCCTACGAGCAGTACTTC. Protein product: CASSQGTGGISYEQYF.

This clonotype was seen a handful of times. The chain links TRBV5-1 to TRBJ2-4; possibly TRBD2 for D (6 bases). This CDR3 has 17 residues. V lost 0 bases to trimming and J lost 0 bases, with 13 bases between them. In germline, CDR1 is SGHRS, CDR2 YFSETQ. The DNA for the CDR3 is TGCGCCAGCAGCTTGGAGCACAGCGGGTTAGCCAAAAACATTCAGTACTTC. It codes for CASSLEHSGLAKNIQYF.

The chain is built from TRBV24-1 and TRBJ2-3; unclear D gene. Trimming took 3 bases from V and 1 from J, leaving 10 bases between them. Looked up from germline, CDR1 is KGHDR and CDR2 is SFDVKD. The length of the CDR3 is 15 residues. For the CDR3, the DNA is TGTGCCACCAGTGATGGGATAAGGCGCACAGATACGCAGTATTTT. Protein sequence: CATSDGIRRTDTQYF.

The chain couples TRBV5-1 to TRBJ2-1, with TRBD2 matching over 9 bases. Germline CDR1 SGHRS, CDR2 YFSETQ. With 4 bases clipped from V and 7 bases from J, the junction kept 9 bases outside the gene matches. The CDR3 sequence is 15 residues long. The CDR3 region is CASSPTGTSTNEQFF. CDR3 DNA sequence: TGCGCCAGCAGCCCAACCGGGACTAGCACAAATGAGCAGTTCTTC.

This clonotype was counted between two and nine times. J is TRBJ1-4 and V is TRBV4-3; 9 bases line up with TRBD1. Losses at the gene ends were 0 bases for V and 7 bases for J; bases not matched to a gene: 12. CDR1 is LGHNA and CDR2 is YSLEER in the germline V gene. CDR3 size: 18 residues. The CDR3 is CASSQDIYVDRGGEKLFF. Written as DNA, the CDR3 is TGCGCCAGCAGCCAAGATATCTACGTGGACAGGGGCGGTGAAAAACTGTTTTTT.

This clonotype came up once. The CDR3 DNA reads as TGTGCCAGCAGTTACCGGATACGGGACGCATACAATGAGCAGTTCTTC. Protein: CASSYRIRDAYNEQFF. The gene calls are TRBV6-5 and TRBJ2-1, with D perhaps assigned TRBD1 or TRBD2 (5 bases each). CDR1 is MNHEY and CDR2 is SVGAGI in the germline V gene. V shed 2 bases and J shed 4 bases, with 15 bases lying between them. The CDR3 length is 16 residues.

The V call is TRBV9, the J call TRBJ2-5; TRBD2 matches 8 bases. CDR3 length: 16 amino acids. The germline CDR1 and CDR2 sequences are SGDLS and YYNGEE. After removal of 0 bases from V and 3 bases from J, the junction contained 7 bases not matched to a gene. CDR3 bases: TGTGCCAGCAGCGTAGCTGCGGGGGGTAAAGAAGAGACCCAGTACTTC. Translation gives CASSVAAGGKEETQYF.

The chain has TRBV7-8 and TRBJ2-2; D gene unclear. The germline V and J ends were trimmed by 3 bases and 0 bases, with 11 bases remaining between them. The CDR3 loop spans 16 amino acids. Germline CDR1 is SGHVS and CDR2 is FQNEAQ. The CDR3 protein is CASSFRRVANTGELFF. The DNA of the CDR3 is TGTGCCAGCAGCTTTCGACGAGTGGCGAACACCGGGGAGCTGTTTTTT.

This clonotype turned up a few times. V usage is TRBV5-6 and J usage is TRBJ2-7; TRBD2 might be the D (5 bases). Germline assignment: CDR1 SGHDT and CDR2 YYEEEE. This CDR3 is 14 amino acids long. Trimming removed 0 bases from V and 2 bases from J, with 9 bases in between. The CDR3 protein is CASSLGTYTYEQYF. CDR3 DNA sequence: TGTGCCAGCAGCTTGGGGACTTATACCTACGAGCAGTACTTC.

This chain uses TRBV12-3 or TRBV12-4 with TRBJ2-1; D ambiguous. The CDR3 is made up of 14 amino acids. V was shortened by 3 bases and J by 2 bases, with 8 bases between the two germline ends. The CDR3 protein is CASSFELPYNEQFF. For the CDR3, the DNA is TGTGCCAGCAGTTTCGAACTACCCTACAATGAGCAGTTCTTC.

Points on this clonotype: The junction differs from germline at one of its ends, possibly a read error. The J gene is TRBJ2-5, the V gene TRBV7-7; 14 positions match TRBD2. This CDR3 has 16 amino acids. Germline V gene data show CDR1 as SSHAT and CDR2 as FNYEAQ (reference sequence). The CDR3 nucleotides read TGTGCTAGCAGCTGGGGACTAGCGGGGGATAAAGAGACCCAGTACTTC. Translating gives CASSWGLAGDKETQYF.

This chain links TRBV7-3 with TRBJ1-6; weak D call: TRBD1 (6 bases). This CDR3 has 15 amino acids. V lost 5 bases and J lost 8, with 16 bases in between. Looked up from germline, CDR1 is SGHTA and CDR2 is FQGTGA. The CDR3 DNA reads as TGTGCCAGCAGCGCTAAGGACAGAGGTGATTCACCCCTCCACTTT. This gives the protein CASSAKDRGDSPLHF.

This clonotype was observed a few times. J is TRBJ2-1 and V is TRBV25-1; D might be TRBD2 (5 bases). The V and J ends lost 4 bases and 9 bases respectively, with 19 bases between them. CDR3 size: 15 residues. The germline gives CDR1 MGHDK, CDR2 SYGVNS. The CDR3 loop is CASSGAGRDYGEQFF. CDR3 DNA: TGTGCCAGCAGTGGAGCAGGACGGGATTACGGTGAGCAGTTCTTC.

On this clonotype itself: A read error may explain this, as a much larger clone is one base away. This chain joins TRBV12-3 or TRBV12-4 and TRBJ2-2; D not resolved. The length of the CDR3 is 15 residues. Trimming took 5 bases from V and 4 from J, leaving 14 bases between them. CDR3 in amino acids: CASSLPGQITGELFF. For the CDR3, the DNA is TGTGCCAGCAGTCTCCCGGGTCAGATCACCGGGGAGCTGTTTTTT.

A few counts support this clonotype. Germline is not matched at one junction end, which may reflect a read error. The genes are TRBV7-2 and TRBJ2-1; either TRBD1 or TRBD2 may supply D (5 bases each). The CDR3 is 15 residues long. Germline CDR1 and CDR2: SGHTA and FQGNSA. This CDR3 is CASSLEGVAHKEQFF. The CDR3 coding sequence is TGTGCCAGCAGCTTAGAAGGGGTAGCGCACAAGGAGCAGTTCTTC.

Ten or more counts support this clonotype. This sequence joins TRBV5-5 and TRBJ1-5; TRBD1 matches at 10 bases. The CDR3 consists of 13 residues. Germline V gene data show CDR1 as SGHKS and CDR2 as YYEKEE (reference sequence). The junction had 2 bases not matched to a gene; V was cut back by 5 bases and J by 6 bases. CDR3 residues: CASSWDRGQPQHF. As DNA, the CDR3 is TGTGCCAGCAGTTGGGACAGGGGTCAGCCCCAGCATTTT.

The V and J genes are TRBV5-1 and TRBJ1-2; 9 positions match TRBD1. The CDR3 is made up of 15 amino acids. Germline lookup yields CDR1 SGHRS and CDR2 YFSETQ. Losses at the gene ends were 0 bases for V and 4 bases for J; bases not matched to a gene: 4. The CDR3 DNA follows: TGCGCCAGCAGCTTGGGGGACAGGGTGGCCTATGGCTACACCTTC. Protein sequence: CASSLGDRVAYGYTF.

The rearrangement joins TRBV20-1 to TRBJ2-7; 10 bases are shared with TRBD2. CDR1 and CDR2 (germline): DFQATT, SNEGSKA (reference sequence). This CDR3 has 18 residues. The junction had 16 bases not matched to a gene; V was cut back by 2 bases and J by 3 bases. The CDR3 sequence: CSARSVAGGTRSDYEQYF. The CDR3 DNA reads TGCAGTGCTAGAAGCGTAGCGGGAGGAACCCGCAGCGACTACGAGCAGTACTTC.

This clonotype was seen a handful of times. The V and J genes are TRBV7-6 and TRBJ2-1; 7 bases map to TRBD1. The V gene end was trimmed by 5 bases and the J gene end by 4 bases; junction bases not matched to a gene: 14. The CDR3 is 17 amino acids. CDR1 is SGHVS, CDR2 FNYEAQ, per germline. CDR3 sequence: CASSHPRQGNSYNEQFF. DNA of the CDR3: TGTGCCAGCAGCCATCCACGACAGGGAAACTCTTACAATGAGCAGTTCTTC. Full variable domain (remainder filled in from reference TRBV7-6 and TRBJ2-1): GAGVSQSPRYKVTKRGQDVALRCDPISGHVSLYWYRQALGQGPEFLTYFNYEAQQDKSGLPNDRFSAERPEGSISTLTIQRTEQRDSAMYRCASSHPRQGNSYNEQFFGPGTRLTVL.

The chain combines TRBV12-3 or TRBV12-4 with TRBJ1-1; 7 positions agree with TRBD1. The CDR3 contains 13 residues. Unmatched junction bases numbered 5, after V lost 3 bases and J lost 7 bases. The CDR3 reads CASSLAGDSEAFF. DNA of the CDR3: TGTGCCAGCAGTTTGGCAGGGGACAGTGAAGCTTTCTTT.

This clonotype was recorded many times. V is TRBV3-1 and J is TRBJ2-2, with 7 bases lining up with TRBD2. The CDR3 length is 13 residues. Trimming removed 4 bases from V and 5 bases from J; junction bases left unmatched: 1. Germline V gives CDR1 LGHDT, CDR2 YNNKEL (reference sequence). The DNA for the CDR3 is TGTGCCAGCAGCCCGGGAGGTACCGGGGAGCTGTTTTTT. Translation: CASSPGGTGELFF. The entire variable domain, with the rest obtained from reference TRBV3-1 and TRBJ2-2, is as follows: DTAVSQTPKYLVTQMGNDKSIKCEQNLGHDTMYWYKQDSKKFLKIMFSYNNKELIINETVPNRFSPKSPDKAHLNLHINSLELGDSAVYFCASSPGGTGELFFGEGSRLTVL.

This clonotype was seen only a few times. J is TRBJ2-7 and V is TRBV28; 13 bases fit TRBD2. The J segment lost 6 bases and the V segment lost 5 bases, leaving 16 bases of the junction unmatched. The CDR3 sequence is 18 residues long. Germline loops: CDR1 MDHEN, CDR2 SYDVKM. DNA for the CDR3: TGTGCCAGCAGTCACCGTGGCCAGTGGACTAGCGGGAGTCCCGAGCAGTACTTC. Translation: CASSHRGQWTSGSPEQYF.

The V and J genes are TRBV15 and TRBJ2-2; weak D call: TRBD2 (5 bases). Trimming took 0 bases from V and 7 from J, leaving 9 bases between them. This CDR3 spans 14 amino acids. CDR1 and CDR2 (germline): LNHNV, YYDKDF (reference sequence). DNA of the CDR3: TGTGCCACCAGCAGAGATGAGGGTGGCGGGGAGCTGTTTTTT. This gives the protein CATSRDEGGGELFF.

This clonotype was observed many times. Written as DNA, the CDR3 is TGTGCCACCAGTGATGCCAGACAGAACAATGAGCAGTTCTTC. Its translation: CATSDARQNNEQFF. The chain couples TRBV24-1 to TRBJ2-1; tentatively, D is TRBD1 (5 bases). Germline assignment: CDR1 KGHDR and CDR2 SFDVKD. CDR3 length equals 14 residues. Trimming took off 3 bases at V and 5 bases at J, with 10 bases between the two ends.

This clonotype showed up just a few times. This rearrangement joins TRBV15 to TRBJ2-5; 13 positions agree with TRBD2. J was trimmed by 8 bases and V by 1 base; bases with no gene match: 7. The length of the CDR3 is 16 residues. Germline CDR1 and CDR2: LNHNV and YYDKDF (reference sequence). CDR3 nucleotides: TGTGCCACCAGCAGAGCTTGGGGACTAGCGGGAATTACCCAGTACTTC. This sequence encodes CATSRAWGLAGITQYF. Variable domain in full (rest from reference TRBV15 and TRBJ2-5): DAMVIQNPRYQVTQFGKPVTLSCSQTLNHNVMYWYQQKSSQAPKLLFHYYDKDFNNEADTPDNFQSRRPNTSFCFLDIRSPGLGDTAMYLCATSRAWGLAGITQYFGPGTRLLVL.